The present T cell receptor beta chain was sequenced within a study of brain T cells in children with intractable seizures. Profiled with immunoSEQ multiplex PCR; TCRdb holds only in-frame clones, not every one. The top ten clones hold over 1.5% of a sample with tens of thousands of clones, roughly 91% of them seen once. CDR3 length: 16 residues. Per germline, CDR1 SQVTM and CDR2 ANQGSEA. Trimming pared 6 bases from V and 4 bases from J, leaving 24 bases between. This receptor was taken from a boy in the first two years of life with tuberous sclerosis and intractable seizures. The material sequenced was peripheral blood, taken at surgery. The chain couples TRBV29-1 to TRBJ1-2; possible D gene TRBD1, 6 bases. CDR3 in DNA: TGCAGCGTCGGACTCCGGGACACTAAGGATTTCTATGGCTACACCTTC. Amino acid sequence: CSVGLRDTKDFYGYTF.